Sequencing of this TCR beta chain was carried out in a study of blood T cells in healthy people across ages. Researchers collected ten milliliters of peripheral blood from every single donor. The authors ran a second PCR of about 7 to 12 cycles using a sample-barcoded 5' primer and a J-beta primer mix. TCRdb ran MiXCR on the 5' RACE reads and lists one entry per CDR3 protein. The sample holds hundreds of thousands of distinct CDR3 sequences, roughly 50% seen once. The sample comprised blood. The clonotype was recovered from a man under 40 in good health.

CDR3 in amino acids: CASSPEVGTIGTGELFF. The CDR3 DNA is TGTGCCAGCAGCCCAGAGGTGGGGACAATTGGCACCGGGGAGCTGTTTTTT. The chain carries TRBV7-3 and TRBJ2-2, with D possibly matching TRBD1 (6 bases). Germline CDR1 is SGHTA and CDR2 is FQGTGA. CDR3 length equals 17 residues. The germline V and J ends were trimmed by 5 bases and 4 bases, with 20 bases remaining between them.